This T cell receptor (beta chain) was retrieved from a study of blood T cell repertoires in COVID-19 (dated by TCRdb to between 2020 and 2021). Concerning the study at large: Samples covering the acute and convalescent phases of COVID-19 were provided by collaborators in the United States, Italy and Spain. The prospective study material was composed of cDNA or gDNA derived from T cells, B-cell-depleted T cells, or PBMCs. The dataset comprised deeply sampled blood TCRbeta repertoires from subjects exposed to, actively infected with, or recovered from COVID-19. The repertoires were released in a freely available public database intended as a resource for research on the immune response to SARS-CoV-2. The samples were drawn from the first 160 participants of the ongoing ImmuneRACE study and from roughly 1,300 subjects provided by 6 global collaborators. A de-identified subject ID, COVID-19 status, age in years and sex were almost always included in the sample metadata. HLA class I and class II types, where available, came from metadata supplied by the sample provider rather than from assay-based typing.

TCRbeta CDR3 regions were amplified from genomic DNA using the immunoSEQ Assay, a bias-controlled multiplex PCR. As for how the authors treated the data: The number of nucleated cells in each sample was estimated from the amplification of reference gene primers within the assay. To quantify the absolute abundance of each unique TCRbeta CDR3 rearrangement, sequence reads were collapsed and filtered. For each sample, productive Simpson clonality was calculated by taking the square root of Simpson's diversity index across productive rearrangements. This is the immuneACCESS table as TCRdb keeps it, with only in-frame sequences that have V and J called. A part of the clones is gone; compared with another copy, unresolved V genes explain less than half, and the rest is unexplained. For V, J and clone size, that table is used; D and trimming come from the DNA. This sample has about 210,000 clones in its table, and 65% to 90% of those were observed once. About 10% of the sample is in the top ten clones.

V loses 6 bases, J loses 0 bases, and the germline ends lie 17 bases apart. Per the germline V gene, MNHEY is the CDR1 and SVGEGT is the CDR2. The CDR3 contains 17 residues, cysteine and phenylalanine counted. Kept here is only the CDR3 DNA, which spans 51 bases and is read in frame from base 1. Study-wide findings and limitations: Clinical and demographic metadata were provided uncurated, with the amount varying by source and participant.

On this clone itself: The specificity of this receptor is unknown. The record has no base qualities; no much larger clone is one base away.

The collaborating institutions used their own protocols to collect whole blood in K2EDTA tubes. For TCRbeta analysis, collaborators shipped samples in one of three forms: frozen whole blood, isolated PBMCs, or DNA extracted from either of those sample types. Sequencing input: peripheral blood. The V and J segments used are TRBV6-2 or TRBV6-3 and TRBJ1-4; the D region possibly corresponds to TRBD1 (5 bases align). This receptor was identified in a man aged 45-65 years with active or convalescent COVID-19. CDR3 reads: CASSPVWTFSTNEKLFF. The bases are TGTGCCAGCAGCCCCGTCTGGACATTTTCAACTAATGAAAAACTGTTTTTT.